This T cell receptor beta chain was captured in a study of cytomegalovirus exposure and HLA in healthy donors. Overall study: The approximately 120 million unique TCR beta sequences, from about 170 million T cells, were found by an earlier analysis. General study results and limits: The study put 150 to 200 TCR beta chains on its list as cytomegalovirus-associated.

This clone was detected once. Antigen unknown. A junction end diverges from the germline sequence, so it may reflect a read error. Germline V gene lookup returns CDR1 SQVTM and CDR2 ANQGSEA. The CDR3 consists of 13 residues. Primers: 60 Vbeta forward and 13 Jbeta reverse. TCRdb keeps only in-frame clones here, not all; method: immunoSEQ multiplex PCR. Of fewer than 85,000 clones listed, 65% to 75% were seen once; the top ten hold more than 8%. Sequencing input: PBMCs. This rearrangement joins TRBV29-1 to TRBJ2-5, with TRBD2 matching over 7 bases. This TCR derives from a man aged 40-49 years in good health and CMV-seropositive. The CDR3 reads CSVAGAGQEAQYF. CDR3 coding DNA: TGCAGCGTGGCGGGAGCCGGCCAAGAGGCCCAGTACTTC.